The 13 T cell receptor beta chains in this list originate from one sample, sequenced in a study of OX40 agonist ivuxolimab in advanced cancers. Assay used: immunoSEQ multiplex PCR; TCRdb lists only in-frame clones, some missing. The table records approximately 26,000 clones, about 90% of them present only once. Source: CD4+ or CD8+ T cells sorted from blood, taken in a trial of the OX40 agonist ivuxolimab. These receptors were collected from an adult with an advanced solid tumor such as melanoma, head and neck, liver or kidney cancer.

This rearrangement joins TRBV9 to TRBJ1-4, with a tentative D call TRBD1 (5 bases). V lost 0 bases and J lost 8, with 14 bases in between. This CDR3 spans 15 amino acids. CDR1 is SGDLS and CDR2 is YYNGEE in the germline V gene. DNA of the CDR3: TGTGCCAGCAGCGTAGAACCAGGGTGGCCCGAAAAACTGTTTTTT. Amino acid sequence: CASSVEPGWPEKLFF.

This chain uses TRBV10-3 with TRBJ2-4; D remains ambiguous. Deletions cut 3 bases from V and 2 bases from J, with 5 bases between. The germline V gene has CDR1 ENHRY and CDR2 SYGVKD. This CDR3 region has 13 residues. The CDR3 nucleotides read TGTGCCATCAGTGATAATACCAAAAACATTCAGTACTTC. It specifies CAISDNTKNIQYF.

The gene calls are TRBV19 and TRBJ2-7; D is unresolved. The germline V gene encodes CDR1 LNHDA and CDR2 SQIVND (reference sequence). V shed 5 bases and J shed 0 bases, with 8 bases lying between them. The CDR3 totals 13 residues. The chain's CDR3 is CASSLSDSYEQYF. CDR3 DNA: TGTGCCAGTAGTTTGAGCGACTCCTACGAGCAGTACTTC.

The V gene is TRBV9, the J gene TRBJ2-1; 11 bases map to TRBD2. The J segment lost 6 bases and the V segment lost 0 bases, leaving 2 bases of the junction unmatched. The CDR3 is 15 amino acids. From germline, CDR1 is SGDLS and CDR2 YYNGEE. CDR3 loop: CASSVALAGANEQFF. In DNA form, the CDR3 reads TGTGCCAGCAGCGTAGCACTAGCGGGAGCCAATGAGCAGTTCTTC.

This clone rates as medium-sized. This rearrangement joins TRBV9 to TRBJ2-3, with 9 bases lining up with TRBD2. The junction had 3 bases not matched to a gene; V was cut back by 2 bases and J by 5 bases. Germline values: CDR1 SGDLS, CDR2 YYNGEE. The CDR3 extends over 14 amino acids. As DNA, the CDR3 is TGTGCCAGCAGCGTTGCGGGAGGGGGAGATACGCAGTATTTT. Translating gives CASSVAGGGDTQYF.

V gene TRBV27 combines with J gene TRBJ1-5; 7 bases agree with TRBD1. The germline gives CDR1 MNHEY, CDR2 SMNVEV (reference sequence). V lost 1 base and J lost 0; bases outside the gene matches: 6. The CDR3 totals 17 residues. CDR3 sequence reads: CASSLLGGQVSNQPQHF. CDR3 coding DNA: TGTGCCAGCAGTTTATTGGGCGGACAGGTTAGCAATCAGCCCCAGCATTTT.

V and J are TRBV27 and TRBJ2-7; the match to TRBD1 covers 11 bases. Unmatched junction bases numbered 4, after V lost 3 bases and J lost 3 bases. CDR1 is MNHEY, CDR2 SMNVEV, per germline (reference sequence). This CDR3 region has 15 residues. In nucleotides, the CDR3 is TGTGCCAGCAGTTTCGGGACAGGGGGAGGCTACGAGCAGTACTTC. Protein: CASSFGTGGGYEQYF.

The rearrangement joins TRBV11-3 to TRBJ2-2; 7 bases are shared with TRBD1. J lost 6 bases, V lost 5 bases, and 3 bases had no gene match. The CDR3 contains 13 residues. Germline V gene sequence: CDR1 SGHNT, CDR2 YENEEA. The CDR3 is CASSQGDSGELFF. In DNA, the CDR3 is TGTGCCAGCAGCCAGGGGGATTCCGGGGAGCTGTTTTTT.

J is TRBJ2-7 and V is TRBV7-8; D unresolved. Germline CDR1 SGHVS, CDR2 FQNEAQ. This CDR3 contains 13 residues. Trimming left V 3 bases short and J 3 bases short, with 9 bases between. CDR3: CASSFSLNYEQYF. The CDR3 region has the DNA TGTGCCAGCAGCTTCTCATTGAACTACGAGCAGTACTTC.

Remarks on this clone: One end of the junction varies from germline; a read error may be responsible. This sequence joins TRBV28 and TRBJ1-1; unclear D gene. Per germline, CDR1 MDHEN and CDR2 SYDVKM. The CDR3 spans 12 residues. CDR3 sequence (DNA): TGTGCCAGCAGTCTAACGAACTCTGAAGCTTTCTTT. Its protein is CASSLTNSEAFF.

Only a few counts were recorded for this clone. The chain uses TRBV28 and TRBJ1-2; D remains unclear. CDR3 length equals 13 residues. CDR1 and CDR2 (germline): MDHEN, SYDVKM. V lost 5 bases, J lost 2 bases, and 9 bases lay in between. The CDR3: CASSPDKNYGYTF. The CDR3 DNA follows: TGTGCCAGCAGTCCCGACAAGAACTATGGCTACACCTTC.

This clone was recorded a few times. The V gene is TRBV6-5, the J gene TRBJ2-5; 11 nucleotides align to TRBD2. Germline V gene lookup returns CDR1 MNHEY and CDR2 SVGAGI. This CDR3 is 16 amino acids long. V dropped 4 bases and J dropped 0; count of bases not matched to a gene: 4. DNA for the CDR3: TGTGCCAGCAGTTCAAGACTAGCGGGGTACCAAGAGACCCAGTACTTC. Protein product: CASSSRLAGYQETQYF.

The rearrangement links TRBV7-9 to TRBJ2-1; the D gene could be TRBD1 or TRBD2 (5 bases each). CDR3 length: 14 residues. Trimming pared 0 bases from V and 9 bases from J, leaving 12 bases between. CDR1 SEHNR and CDR2 FQNEAQ come from the germline V gene (reference sequence). The CDR3 spells CASSLALGAVEQFF. The CDR3, as DNA: TGTGCCAGCAGCTTAGCGCTCGGGGCGGTTGAGCAGTTCTTC.